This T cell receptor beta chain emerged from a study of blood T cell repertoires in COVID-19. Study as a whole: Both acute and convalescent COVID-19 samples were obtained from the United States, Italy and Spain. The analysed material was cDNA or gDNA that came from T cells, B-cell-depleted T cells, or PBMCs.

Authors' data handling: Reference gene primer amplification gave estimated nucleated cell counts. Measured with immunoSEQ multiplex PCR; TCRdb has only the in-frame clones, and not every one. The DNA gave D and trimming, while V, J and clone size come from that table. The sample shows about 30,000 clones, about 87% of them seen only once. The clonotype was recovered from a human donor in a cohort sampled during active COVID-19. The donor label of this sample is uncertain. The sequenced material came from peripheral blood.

Here the CDR3 reads CASSLEAGEGGELFF. CDR3 sequence (DNA): TGTGCCAGCAGCTTGGAAGCGGGAGAGGGCGGGGAGCTGTTTTTT. The V call is TRBV5-4, the J call TRBJ2-2; 8 positions match TRBD2. After removal of 0 bases from V and 7 bases from J, the junction contained 5 bases not matched to a gene. Per the germline V gene, CDR1 is SGHNT and CDR2 is YYREEE (reference sequence). This CDR3 region has 15 residues. The full variable domain, with the rest looked up from reference TRBV5-4 and TRBJ2-2, is ETGVTQSPTHLIKTRGQQVTLRCSSQSGHNTVSWYQQALGQGPQFIFQYYREEENGRGNFPPRFSGLQFPNYSSELNVNALELDDSALYLCASSLEAGEGGELFFGEGSRLTVL.